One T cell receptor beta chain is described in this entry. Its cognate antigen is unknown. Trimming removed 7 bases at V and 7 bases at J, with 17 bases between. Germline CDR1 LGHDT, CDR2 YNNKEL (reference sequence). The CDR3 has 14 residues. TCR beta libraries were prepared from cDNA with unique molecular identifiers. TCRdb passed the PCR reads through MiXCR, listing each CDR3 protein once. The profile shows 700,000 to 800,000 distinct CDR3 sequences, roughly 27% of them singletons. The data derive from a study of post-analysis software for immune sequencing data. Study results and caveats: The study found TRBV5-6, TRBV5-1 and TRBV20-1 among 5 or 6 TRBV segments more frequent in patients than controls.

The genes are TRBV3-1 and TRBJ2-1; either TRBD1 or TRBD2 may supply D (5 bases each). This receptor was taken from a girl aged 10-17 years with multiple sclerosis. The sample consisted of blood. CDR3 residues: CASTPSGAVNEQFF. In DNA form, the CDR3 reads TGTGCCAGCACCCCCTCCGGGGCTGTGAATGAGCAGTTCTTC.